This entry lists 29 T cell receptor beta chains sequenced from one sample in a study of T-cell reconstitution after alpha-beta-depleted transplantation in children. Researchers prepared the TCRbeta library using unique molecular identifiers, the study reports. TCRdb ran MiXCR on the PCR reads and lists one entry per CDR3 protein. The sample lists just under 550,000 distinct CDR3 sequences, 15% to 20% occurring once. The starting material was PBMCs from the stem cell graft donor, obtained from the stem cell graft. The origin of the receptors is a human donor who donated a stem cell graft to a child with acute lymphoblastic leukemia.

This chain connects TRBV4-1 to TRBJ2-7; D might be TRBD2 (5 bases). Germline V gene data show CDR1 as MGHRA and CDR2 as YSYEKL. Trimming cost V 3 bases and J 2 bases, with 11 bases left between them. CDR3 length: 14 amino acids. CDR3 sequence: CASSQATGAYEQYF. The DNA of the CDR3 is TGCGCCAGCAGCCAGGCCACCGGGGCCTACGAGCAGTACTTC.

This clonotype turned up a few times. This chain links TRBV7-3 with TRBJ2-1, with 7 bases lining up with TRBD1. V lost 4 bases and J lost 2; bases outside the gene matches: 2. The CDR3 covers 14 residues. CDR1 is SGHTA, CDR2 FQGTGA, per germline. The DNA for the CDR3 is TGTGCCAGCAGCTCGACAGGGACCTACAATGAGCAGTTCTTC. Translating it yields CASSSTGTYNEQFF.

This clonotype was detected ten times or more. V and J are TRBV7-3 and TRBJ1-1, with D possibly TRBD1 on 6 matching bases. Germline V CDR1 and CDR2: SGHTA, FQGTGA. Trimming took 2 bases from V and 5 from J, leaving 9 bases between them. The CDR3 extends over 13 amino acids. CDR3 sequence reads: CASSLAGVTEAFF. CDR3 bases: TGTGCCAGCAGCTTAGCAGGGGTTACTGAAGCTTTCTTT.

This clonotype was counted between two and nine times. This chain links TRBV9 with TRBJ2-1; D not resolved. The CDR3 spans 13 residues. Germline CDR1 and CDR2: SGDLS and YYNGEE. V lost 3 bases to trimming and J lost 8 bases, with 12 bases between them. For the CDR3, the DNA is TGTGCCAGCAGCGGTCCCGGTCCGGATGAGCAGTTCTTC. Its protein product is CASSGPGPDEQFF.

The chain carries TRBV5-1 and TRBJ2-7; weak D call: TRBD2 (6 bases). From germline, CDR1 is SGHRS and CDR2 YFSETQ. The CDR3 contains 14 residues. V was trimmed by 5 bases and J by 6 bases, leaving 18 bases between them. The CDR3 DNA reads as TGCGCCAGCAGACGGGACTGGGGATTGAGCGAGCAGTACTTC. Protein sequence: CASRRDWGLSEQYF.

The rearrangement uses TRBV20-1 and TRBJ2-7; TRBD1 might be the D (5 bases). Looked up from germline, CDR1 is DFQATT and CDR2 is SNEGSKA (reference sequence). This CDR3 is built from 12 residues. The ends were cut back, 2 bases at V and 2 bases at J, with 7 bases in the middle. CDR3 nucleotide sequence: TGCAGTGCTAGACGACAGCCCTACGAGCAGTACTTC. Residues: CSARRQPYEQYF.

This clonotype has at least ten counts. V is TRBV5-6 and J is TRBJ2-3; D is undetermined. Between the trimmed V and J ends, which lost 2 bases and 1 base, there was a span of 11 bases. Germline CDR1 is SGHDT and CDR2 is YYEEEE. The CDR3 has 15 amino acids. This CDR3 is CASSFPPTGTDTQYF. For the CDR3, the DNA is TGTGCCAGCAGCTTTCCGCCAACTGGCACAGATACGCAGTATTTT.

This clonotype has more than one count but fewer than ten. V is TRBV5-6 and J is TRBJ1-1; 7 nucleotides align to TRBD1. V was clipped by 1 base and J by 1 base; unmatched bases: 13. This CDR3 comprises 18 residues. CDR1 and CDR2 from the germline V gene are SGHDT and YYEEEE. CDR3 coding DNA: TGTGCCAGCAGCTTGATAAGGAGGGGGCGTCGTGGGAACACTGAAGCTTTCTTT. Encoded protein: CASSLIRRGRRGNTEAFF.

This sequence joins TRBV25-1 and TRBJ2-1; D unresolved. The CDR3 is 14 residues long. Germline-derived CDR1 and CDR2 are MGHDK and SYGVNS. The V end was cut by 3 bases, the J end by 4 bases, with 10 bases between. The CDR3 here is CASSELGQYNEQFF. CDR3 nucleotide sequence: TGTGCCAGCAGTGAGCTAGGTCAGTACAATGAGCAGTTCTTC. The entire variable domain, with the rest obtained from reference TRBV25-1 and TRBJ2-1, is as follows: EADIYQTPRYLVIGTGKKITLECSQTMGHDKMYWYQQDPGMELHLIHYSYGVNSTEKGDLSSESTVSRIRTEHFPLTLESARPSHTSQYLCASSELGQYNEQFFGPGTRLTVL.

This clonotype was seen only a few times. The rearrangement uses TRBV4-1 and TRBJ2-7; perhaps TRBD2 as D (6 bases). Germline loops: CDR1 MGHRA, CDR2 YSYEKL. The CDR3 runs 15 residues. The V and J ends lost 5 bases and 1 base respectively, with 15 bases between them. DNA for the CDR3: TGCGCCAGCAGCGTAGGAGCGGGCTTTTCCTACGAGCAGTACTTC. This gives the protein CASSVGAGFSYEQYF.

This clonotype was detected only a few times. This chain links TRBV15 with TRBJ2-1; a weak D match, TRBD2 (6 bases). The CDR3 has 15 amino acids. V was shortened by 6 bases and J by 0 bases, with 12 bases between the two germline ends. CDR1 and CDR2 (germline): LNHNV, YYDKDF (reference sequence). In nucleotides, the CDR3 is TGTGCCACCAGAACGGGGGAGAGCTCCTACAATGAGCAGTTCTTC. This translates into CATRTGESSYNEQFF.

In this sample, this clonotype turned up a few times. V usage is TRBV7-8 and J usage is TRBJ1-5; D gene uncertain. V gave up 2 bases and J gave up 1 base, with 9 bases separating them. From germline, CDR1 is SGHVS and CDR2 FQNEAQ. This CDR3 has 15 residues. CDR3 nucleotide sequence: TGTGCCAGCAGCTTAAAGGGCGGGAGCAATCAGCCCCAGCATTTT. Translated, it gives CASSLKGGSNQPQHF.

The rearrangement uses TRBV7-3 and TRBJ2-3; D is ambiguous. CDR1 and CDR2 (germline): SGHTA, FQGTGA. The CDR3 has 13 amino acids. V dropped 5 bases and J dropped 4 bases, with 10 bases sitting between them. The CDR3 protein is CASSTLPADTQYF. DNA for the CDR3: TGTGCCAGCAGCACACTACCCGCAGATACGCAGTATTTT. Filled out from reference TRBV7-3 and TRBJ2-3, the complete variable domain reads GAGVSQTPSNKVTEKGKYVELRCDPISGHTALYWYRQSLGQGPEFLIYFQGTGAADDSGLPNDRFFAVRPEGSVSTLKIQRTERGDSAVYLCASSTLPADTQYFGPGTRLTVL.

The chain links TRBV7-2 to TRBJ1-1; 8 bases fit TRBD1. The CDR3 length is 14 residues. Per the germline V gene, CDR1 is SGHTA and CDR2 is FQGNSA. The V gene end was trimmed by 5 bases and the J gene end by 4 bases; junction bases not matched to a gene: 6. The CDR3 coding sequence is TGTGCCAGCAGCACCGACAGGGGTGGCACTGAAGCTTTCTTT. Amino acid sequence: CASSTDRGGTEAFF.

The rearrangement links TRBV5-1 to TRBJ1-4; the D is unclear. Trimming left V 4 bases short and J 3 bases short, with 16 bases between. Germline CDR1 is SGHRS and CDR2 is YFSETQ. The CDR3 covers 16 residues. The CDR3 region has the DNA TGCGCCAGCAGCCAAGGAGAGGTGGTCGCTAATGAAAAACTGTTTTTT. This sequence encodes CASSQGEVVANEKLFF.

This chain joins TRBV12-3 or TRBV12-4 and TRBJ2-1; 10 nucleotides match TRBD2. CDR3 length: 16 residues. J was trimmed by 6 bases and V by 1 base; bases with no gene match: 6. CDR3: CASSLGPGLASNEQFF. The CDR3 region has the DNA TGTGCCAGCAGTTTAGGCCCGGGACTAGCGAGCAATGAGCAGTTCTTC.

This clonotype showed up just a few times. The chain links TRBV5-1 to TRBJ2-6; 12 nucleotides match TRBD1. V shed 4 bases, J shed 0 bases, and the junction held 8 bases outside the gene matches. This CDR3 spans 19 amino acids. The germline CDR1 and CDR2 sequences are SGHRS and YFSETQ. DNA of the CDR3: TGCGCCAGCAGCGGTTTACGGGGACAGGGGGCCTCTGGGGCCAACGTCCTGACTTTC. This codes for CASSGLRGQGASGANVLTF.

This chain connects TRBV29-1 to TRBJ2-3, with D unclear. The CDR3 consists of 13 residues. The V end was cut by 7 bases, the J end by 0 bases, with 11 bases between. Germline V CDR1 and CDR2: SQVTM, ANQGSEA. In DNA form, the CDR3 reads TGCAGCGGATGTACGAGGAGCACAGATACGCAGTATTTT. This encodes CSGCTRSTDTQYF.

The table lists this clonotype with a few counts. V usage is TRBV7-8 and J usage is TRBJ2-3; a possible D gene is TRBD1 (5 bases). The CDR3 sequence is 14 residues long. The germline V and J ends were trimmed by 0 bases and 5 bases, with 9 bases remaining between them. Germline V lookup: CDR1 SGHVS, CDR2 FQNEAQ. The CDR3 loop reads CASSLAGLVDTQYF. CDR3 coding DNA: TGTGCCAGCAGCTTAGCGGGGCTTGTAGATACGCAGTATTTT.

The chain carries TRBV6-2 or TRBV6-3 and TRBJ2-1; the D gene could be TRBD1 or TRBD2 (5 bases each). This CDR3 has 18 residues. Germline loops: CDR1 MNHEY, CDR2 SVGEGT. The V gene lost 6 bases and the J gene lost 0 bases, with 21 bases spanning the gap. CDR3 sequence: CASRSGPFSESSYNEQFF. CDR3 nucleotides: TGTGCCAGCAGATCAGGGCCTTTTAGCGAGAGCTCCTACAATGAGCAGTTCTTC.

This clonotype was counted between two and nine times. The V call is TRBV15, the J call TRBJ2-7, with TRBD2 matching over 8 bases. V trimming: 1 base; J trimming: 2 bases; junction bases outside the gene matches: 7. Per germline, CDR1 LNHNV and CDR2 YYDKDF (reference sequence). This CDR3 is built from 16 residues. The CDR3 is CATSRGGGAGAYEQYF. CDR3 coding DNA: TGTGCCACCAGCAGAGGAGGTGGAGCGGGAGCCTACGAGCAGTACTTC.

The J gene is TRBJ2-1, the V gene TRBV14; 7 positions match TRBD2. CDR3 length equals 13 residues. The V gene's germline CDR1 is SGHDN and CDR2 FVKESK. J gave up 7 bases and V 6 bases, and 6 bases lay outside the gene matches. The CDR3 sequence: CASRQTSFNEQFF. The CDR3 DNA reads TGTGCCAGCAGGCAGACTAGCTTTAATGAGCAGTTCTTC.

This clonotype came up many times. The chain couples TRBV9 to TRBJ2-6, with TRBD1 as a possible D gene (5 bases). The CDR3 covers 14 residues. V lost 8 bases, J lost 4 bases, and 13 bases lay in between. In germline, CDR1 is SGDLS, CDR2 YYNGEE. The CDR3: CASSQVSGANVLTF. The CDR3 DNA reads as TGTGCCAGTTCACAGGTCTCAGGGGCCAACGTCCTGACTTTC.

A few counts support this clonotype. J is TRBJ2-1 and V is TRBV11-3, with TRBD2 matching 15 bases. This CDR3 contains 17 residues. Trimming took 1 base from V and 2 from J; bases not matched to a gene: 0. Looked up from germline, CDR1 is SGHNT and CDR2 is YENEEA. CDR3: CASSLGTSGRAYNEQFF. The CDR3 nucleotides are TGTGCCAGCAGCTTAGGGACTAGCGGGAGGGCCTACAATGAGCAGTTCTTC.

This clonotype was seen repeatedly, ten times or more. V usage is TRBV12-3 or TRBV12-4 and J usage is TRBJ2-7; a possible D gene is TRBD1 (6 bases). CDR3 length: 14 amino acids. The V gene lost 5 bases and the J gene lost 4 bases, with 15 bases spanning the gap. The chain's CDR3 is CASSPRQAEYEQYF. For the CDR3, the DNA is TGTGCCAGCAGTCCCAGACAGGCTGAGTACGAGCAGTACTTC.

In this sample, this clonotype turned up a few times. The V and J genes are TRBV29-1 and TRBJ2-1; TRBD2 aligns across 14 bases. The CDR3 runs 14 residues. V lost 6 bases, J lost 8 bases, and 6 bases stayed unmatched. In germline, CDR1 is SQVTM, CDR2 ANQGSEA. CDR3 coding DNA: TGCAGCGTGGGACTAGCGGGAGTGGTCGATGAGCAGTTCTTC. Translating it yields CSVGLAGVVDEQFF.

This clonotype was detected many times. The chain links TRBV20-1 to TRBJ2-5; TRBD2 matches 7 bases. This CDR3 is built from 14 residues. The ends lost 8 bases at V and 2 bases at J; junction bases unmatched: 11. Germline loops: CDR1 DFQATT, CDR2 SNEGSKA (reference sequence). CDR3 region: CSTWGGLTQETQYF. The DNA of the CDR3 is TGCAGTACCTGGGGGGGACTAACACAAGAGACCCAGTACTTC.

The table lists this clonotype with a few counts. The chain has TRBV7-9 and TRBJ2-1; D may be TRBD1 (5 bases). CDR3 size: 15 residues. V lost 1 base to trimming and J lost 8 bases, with 15 bases between them. CDR1 is SEHNR, CDR2 FQNEAQ, per germline (reference sequence). DNA for the CDR3: TGTGCCAGCAGCTTAGTTAAGACAGCAAAATATGAGCAGTTCTTC. It codes for CASSLVKTAKYEQFF.

This chain connects TRBV29-1 to TRBJ2-7; tentatively, D is TRBD2 (6 bases). The CDR3 has 14 amino acids. The V and J ends lost 4 bases and 4 bases respectively, with 17 bases between them. The germline gives CDR1 SQVTM, CDR2 ANQGSEA. The CDR3 loop reads CSVVTGAGVYEQYF. CDR3 in DNA: TGCAGCGTTGTGACGGGAGCGGGTGTTTACGAGCAGTACTTC.